The sequence of this T cell receptor (beta chain) was determined in a study of cytomegalovirus exposure and HLA in healthy donors. Broader study findings: Cytomegalovirus-associated TCR beta chains were listed, numbering over 150. Sequencing depth roughly uniform across donors was assumed in presence/absence analyses.

It was with 60 Vbeta and 13 Jbeta primers that the PCR ran. Sequencing was performed with immunoSEQ multiplex PCR; in TCRdb, only in-frame clones are kept and a portion is missing. The sample has about 200,000 clones, around 85% seen once. This clone was seen a single time. What it binds is not known. In germline, CDR1 is MDHEN, CDR2 SYDVKM. There are 11 residues in the CDR3. Trimming left V 5 bases short and J 6 bases short, with 8 bases between. Healthy donors of bone marrow made up the group. The source material was PBMCs. The chain couples TRBV28 to TRBJ2-7; D is perhaps TRBD1 (5 bases). The TCR originated in a woman between 50 and 59 years old in good health and CMV-seronegative. The DNA for the CDR3 is TGTGCCAGCAGTCCAGGGATCGAGCAGTACTTC. As protein: CASSPGIEQYF.